What follows describes a single TCR beta chain. Produced via immunoSEQ multiplex PCR; TCRdb's table is partial and in-frame only. The sample lists tens of thousands of clones, roughly 88% seen once, with around 4.1% in the top ten. This CDR3 has 14 residues. Looked up from germline, CDR1 is SGHNT and CDR2 is YENEEA. With 4 bases clipped from V and 8 bases from J, the junction kept 6 bases outside the gene matches. The sample belongs to a study of OX40 agonist ivuxolimab in advanced cancers. Study at large: People who had prior anti-PD-1, anti-PD-L1 or anti-CTLA-4 therapy could take part, and around 39% had some.

This TCR was sampled from an adult with an advanced solid tumor such as melanoma, head and neck, liver or kidney cancer. This sample comprised CD4+ or CD8+ T cells sorted from blood, obtained in a trial of the OX40 agonist ivuxolimab. The rearrangement links TRBV11-3 to TRBJ1-4; the match to TRBD1 covers 8 bases. This CDR3 reads CASSWTGSGEKLFF. DNA of the CDR3: TGTGCCAGCAGCTGGACAGGGTCAGGCGAAAAACTGTTTTTT. Looking up the rest from reference TRBV11-3 and TRBJ1-4 gives the full variable domain: EAGVVQSPRYKIIEKKQPVAFWCNPISGHNTLYWYLQNLGQGPELLIRYENEEAVDDSQLPKDRFSAERLKGVDSTLKIQPAELGDSAVYLCASSWTGSGEKLFFGSGTQLSVL.